These 9 T cell receptor beta chains share one sample of origin, sequenced in a study of control samples from healthy donors and cancer patients. This table comes from immunoSEQ multiplex PCR, and its TCRdb copy is limited to in-frame clones, with some not included. This table holds about 120,000 clones, 92% found once. Sequencing input: PBMCs. All receptors derive from an elderly man with head and neck cancer.

V is TRBV7-9 and J is TRBJ2-4; 9 bases line up with TRBD1. Per the germline V gene, CDR1 is SEHNR and CDR2 is FQNEAQ (reference sequence). V lost 0 bases and J lost 3; bases outside the gene matches: 12. The CDR3 extends over 19 amino acids. CDR3 sequence (DNA): TGTGCCAGCAGCTTAGCAAAGGGGGACAGGGCGGTAGGCAAAAACATTCAGTACTTC. It is translated as CASSLAKGDRAVGKNIQYF. The variable domain in full, with the rest retrieved from reference TRBV7-9 and TRBJ2-4, is DTGVSQNPRHKITKRGQNVTFRCDPISEHNRLYWYRQTLGQGPEFLTYFQNEAQLEKSRLLSDRFSAERPKGSFSTLEIQRTEQGDSAMYLCASSLAKGDRAVGKNIQYFGAGTRLSVL.

V and J are TRBV28 and TRBJ2-1; a weak D match, TRBD2 (5 bases). CDR1 and CDR2 (germline): MDHEN, SYDVKM. V dropped 7 bases and J dropped 0 bases, with 10 bases sitting between them. This CDR3 contains 14 residues. For the CDR3, the DNA is TGTGCCAGCAATCCCGGAGGCTCCTACAATGAGCAGTTCTTC. Its protein product is CASNPGGSYNEQFF.

This chain joins TRBV7-2 and TRBJ1-2, with TRBD1 identical over 7 bases. The CDR3 runs to 13 residues. The ends lost 2 bases at V and 9 bases at J; junction bases unmatched: 6. Germline CDR1 is SGHTA and CDR2 is FQGNSA. CDR3 residues: CASSLNRDRSYTF. The CDR3 bases are TGTGCCAGCAGCTTAAATCGGGACAGAAGCTACACCTTC.

In nucleotides, the CDR3 is TGTGCCTGGAGGTGGACAACTAATGAAAAACTGTTTTTT. This sequence encodes CAWRWTTNEKLFF. The rearrangement links TRBV30 to TRBJ1-4, with D hard to call. The germline V gene encodes CDR1 GTSNPN and CDR2 SVGIG (reference sequence). V shed 3 bases and J shed 0 bases, with 5 bases lying between them. The CDR3 has 13 residues.

V usage is TRBV19 and J usage is TRBJ1-1; 8 positions agree with TRBD1. The V and J ends lost 5 bases and 5 bases, in that order; junction bases with no gene match: 7. The germline V gene has CDR1 LNHDA and CDR2 SQIVND (reference sequence). This CDR3 region has 14 residues. The CDR3 DNA reads TGTGCCAGTAGTGGACGTACAGGGGGAACTGAAGCTTTCTTT. It codes for CASSGRTGGTEAFF.

The chain recombines TRBV10-3 with TRBJ2-5, with 11 positions matching TRBD1. CDR1 ENHRY and CDR2 SYGVKD come from the germline V gene. This CDR3 has 15 amino acids. V shed 3 bases, J shed 6 bases, and the junction held 6 bases outside the gene matches. The CDR3 bases are TGTGCCATCAGTGAATCCGGGACAGGGGGGAAGACCCAGTACTTC. It yields the protein CAISESGTGGKTQYF.

The V and J genes are TRBV30 and TRBJ1-2; D remains unclear. Per germline, CDR1 GTSNPN and CDR2 SVGIG (reference sequence). V was pared by 4 bases and J by 2 bases, with 14 bases between. The CDR3 has 14 residues. DNA of the CDR3: TGTGCCTGGACCCCCGGGGAGGGAAACTATGGCTACACCTTC. Translation gives CAWTPGEGNYGYTF.

The CDR3 region is CASSQGAGANVLTF. The CDR3 DNA reads TGTGCCAGCAGCCAGGGGGCTGGGGCCAACGTCCTGACTTTC. J is TRBJ2-6 and V is TRBV16; D tentatively fits TRBD1 or TRBD2 (5 bases each). Per germline, CDR1 KGHSY and CDR2 FQNENV. CDR3 length equals 14 residues. V lost 3 bases, J lost 2 bases, and 5 bases lay in between.

J is TRBJ1-3 and V is TRBV19; no firm D call. This CDR3 contains 16 residues. Germline values: CDR1 LNHDA, CDR2 SQIVND (reference sequence). V was cut by 3 bases and J by 0 bases, with 12 bases left in between. The CDR3 here is CASSIYFSNSGNTIYF. The CDR3 DNA is TGTGCCAGTAGTATCTATTTCAGCAACTCTGGAAACACCATATATTTT.